One sample yielded the 11 T cell receptor beta chains listed below, sequenced in a study of T cell responses to AZD1222 COVID-19 vaccine. Clones were sequenced by immunoSEQ multiplex PCR, and TCRdb holds only the in-frame ones, with some missing. The sample has tens of thousands of clones; roughly 87% are singletons. The sequenced sample was peripheral blood, obtained on day 0 of AZD1222 vaccination. The receptor source for this set is an adult in good health.

V usage is TRBV7-9 and J usage is TRBJ2-7; D not resolved. The CDR3 has 14 residues. The V gene lost 1 base and the J gene lost 2 bases, with 9 bases spanning the gap. In germline, CDR1 is SEHNR, CDR2 FQNEAQ (reference sequence). The CDR3 bases are TGTGCCAGCAGCTTAGACACGGGTACCTACGAGCAGTACTTC. Its translation is CASSLDTGTYEQYF.

The genes are TRBV6-2 or TRBV6-3 and TRBJ2-5; 8 bases fit TRBD2. The CDR3 length is 13 residues. V was pared by 6 bases and J by 4 bases, with 4 bases of the junction left unmatched. CDR1 is MNHEY, CDR2 SVGEGT, per germline. The CDR3 here is CASSPAGAETQYF. The CDR3, as DNA: TGTGCCAGCAGCCCAGCGGGGGCAGAGACCCAGTACTTC.

This rearrangement joins TRBV27 to TRBJ2-3; D is tentatively TRBD1 or TRBD2 (6 bases each). Trimming removed 5 bases at V and 4 bases at J, with 10 bases between. Germline CDR1 is MNHEY and CDR2 is SMNVEV (reference sequence). The CDR3 covers 13 residues. This CDR3 is CASSGGGPDTQYF. The CDR3 coding sequence is TGTGCCAGCAGTGGTGGGGGGCCAGATACGCAGTATTTT.

This clone has only one observation. The J gene is TRBJ2-1, the V gene TRBV27, with D perhaps TRBD1 (7 bases). V was trimmed by 9 bases and J by 0 bases, leaving 21 bases between them. Germline CDR1 reads MNHEY; CDR2 reads SMNVEV (reference sequence). The CDR3 consists of 17 residues. As DNA, the CDR3 is TGTGCCAGTCCCCCGGAGGGGGCCCTTAGCTCCTACAATGAGCAGTTCTTC. Translated, it gives CASPPEGALSSYNEQFF.

This chain's CDR3 is CASRSATIYF. The CDR3 DNA reads TGTGCCAGCCGCTCAGCCACCATATATTTT. This rearrangement joins TRBV27 to TRBJ1-3; D gene ambiguous. The CDR3 has 10 residues. The germline V gene encodes CDR1 MNHEY and CDR2 SMNVEV (reference sequence). V was cut by 8 bases and J by 9 bases, with 8 bases left in between.

The CDR3 is CASSYSVRDNRNTIYF. CDR3 sequence (DNA): TGTGCCAGCAGTTACTCGGTCAGGGATAACCGAAACACCATATATTTT. The rearrangement joins TRBV6-5 to TRBJ1-3; maybe TRBD1 (5 bases). V lost 0 bases and J lost 5, with 14 bases in between. Germline V gives CDR1 MNHEY, CDR2 SVGAGI. The CDR3 runs to 16 residues.

This clone was counted only a few times. In DNA, the CDR3 is TGTGCCAGCAGCGGGAGGGACAGGCTCTACGAGCAGTACTTC. It yields the protein CASSGRDRLYEQYF. The chain employs TRBV27 and TRBJ2-7; D tentatively reads TRBD1 or TRBD2 (8 bases each). This CDR3 region has 14 residues. The germline V gene encodes CDR1 MNHEY and CDR2 SMNVEV (reference sequence). V lost 6 bases, J lost 3 bases, and 15 bases lay in between.

The count of this clone is one. This chain links TRBV11-3 with TRBJ2-7; D assignment may be TRBD1 or TRBD2 (5 bases each). The germline gives CDR1 SGHNT, CDR2 YENEEA. The CDR3 is 15 residues long. The ends were cut back, 2 bases at V and 6 bases at J, with 17 bases in the middle. Here the CDR3 DNA reads TGTGCCAGCAGCTTACGCGGTCCTCAGGGACCCGAGCAGTACTTC. This translates into CASSLRGPQGPEQYF.

The chain combines TRBV6-2 or TRBV6-3 with TRBJ2-5; D is perhaps TRBD1 or TRBD2 (5 bases each). Germline CDR1 is MNHEY and CDR2 is SVGEGT. CDR3 size: 18 residues. Trimming took 0 bases from V and 1 from J, leaving 18 bases between them. CDR3 protein: CASSYSRRPGPSQETQYF. CDR3 in DNA: TGTGCCAGCAGTTACTCAAGGCGCCCGGGACCTTCCCAAGAGACCCAGTACTTC.

The chain joins TRBV30 to TRBJ1-5; 8 bases line up with TRBD1. The CDR3 covers 14 residues. V shed 5 bases, J shed 5 bases, and the junction held 8 bases outside the gene matches. Germline V gene data show CDR1 as GTSNPN and CDR2 as SVGIG (reference sequence). CDR3 coding DNA: TGTGCCTGGGGTACGGACAGGGATTATCAGCCCCAGCATTTT. It is translated as CAWGTDRDYQPQHF.

This chain joins TRBV7-2 and TRBJ2-7, with 12 bases identical to TRBD2. J lost 5 bases, V lost 4 bases, and 12 bases had no gene match. The CDR3 contains 17 residues. The germline CDR1 and CDR2 sequences are SGHTA and FQGNSA. CDR3 sequence: CASSSGLLAGGPHEQYF. Written as DNA, the CDR3 is TGTGCCAGCAGCTCGGGATTACTAGCGGGAGGACCCCACGAGCAGTACTTC.